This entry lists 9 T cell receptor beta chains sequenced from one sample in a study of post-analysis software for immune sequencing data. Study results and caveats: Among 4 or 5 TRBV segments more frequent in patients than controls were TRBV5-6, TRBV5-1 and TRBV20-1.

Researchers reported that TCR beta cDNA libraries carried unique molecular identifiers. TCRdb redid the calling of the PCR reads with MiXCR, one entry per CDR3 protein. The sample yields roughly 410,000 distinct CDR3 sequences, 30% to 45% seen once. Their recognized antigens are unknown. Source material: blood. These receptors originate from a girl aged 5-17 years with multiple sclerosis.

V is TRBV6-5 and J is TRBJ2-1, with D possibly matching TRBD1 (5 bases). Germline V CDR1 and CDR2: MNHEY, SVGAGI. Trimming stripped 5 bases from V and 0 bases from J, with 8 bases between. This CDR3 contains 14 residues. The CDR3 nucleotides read TGTGCCAGCAGTAGACAGAGCTCCTACAATGAGCAGTTCTTC. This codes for CASSRQSSYNEQFF.

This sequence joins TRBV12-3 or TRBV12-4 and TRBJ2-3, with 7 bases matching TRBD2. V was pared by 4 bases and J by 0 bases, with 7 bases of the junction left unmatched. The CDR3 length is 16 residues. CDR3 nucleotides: TGTGCCAGCAGTTCAGGGCTAGCGGAGAGCACAGATACGCAGTATTTT. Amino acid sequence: CASSSGLAESTDTQYF.

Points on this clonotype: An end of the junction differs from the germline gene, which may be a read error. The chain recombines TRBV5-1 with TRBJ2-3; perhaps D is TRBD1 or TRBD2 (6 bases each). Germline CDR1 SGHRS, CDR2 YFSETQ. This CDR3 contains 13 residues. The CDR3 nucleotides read TGCGCCAGCACGGGGGCTGGCACAGACACGCAGTATTTT. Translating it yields CASTGAGTDTQYF.

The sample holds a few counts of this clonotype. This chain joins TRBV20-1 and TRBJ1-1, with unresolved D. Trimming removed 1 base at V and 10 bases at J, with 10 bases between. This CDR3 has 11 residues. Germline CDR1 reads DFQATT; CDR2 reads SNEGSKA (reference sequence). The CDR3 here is CSARGSDVAFF. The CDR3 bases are TGCAGTGCTAGAGGGTCAGATGTAGCTTTCTTT.

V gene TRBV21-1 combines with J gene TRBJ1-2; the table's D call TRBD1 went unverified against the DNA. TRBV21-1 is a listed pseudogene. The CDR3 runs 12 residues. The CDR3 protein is CAGSKARDGYTF. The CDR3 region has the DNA TGTGCCGGCAGCAAAGCCAGGGACGGCTACACCTTC.

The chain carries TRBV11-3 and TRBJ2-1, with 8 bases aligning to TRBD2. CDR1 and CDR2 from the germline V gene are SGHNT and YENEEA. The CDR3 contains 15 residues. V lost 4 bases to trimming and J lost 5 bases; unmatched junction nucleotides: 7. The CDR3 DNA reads TGTGCCAGCAGCTCATATAGCGGGGATGACAATGAGCAGTTCTTC. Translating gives CASSSYSGDDNEQFF.

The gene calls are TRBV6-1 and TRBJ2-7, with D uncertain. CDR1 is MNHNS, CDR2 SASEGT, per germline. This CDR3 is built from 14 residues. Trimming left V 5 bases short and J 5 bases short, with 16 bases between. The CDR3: CASSRNGIRNEQYF. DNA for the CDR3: TGTGCCAGCAGTCGCAACGGAATTCGGAACGAGCAGTACTTC.

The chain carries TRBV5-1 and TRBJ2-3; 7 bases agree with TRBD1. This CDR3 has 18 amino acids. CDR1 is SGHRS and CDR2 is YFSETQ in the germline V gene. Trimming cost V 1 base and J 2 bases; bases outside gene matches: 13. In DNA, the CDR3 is TGCGCCAGCAGCTTGCGTCGAGACAGGGACAACCCCACAGATACGCAGTATTTT. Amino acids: CASSLRRDRDNPTDTQYF.

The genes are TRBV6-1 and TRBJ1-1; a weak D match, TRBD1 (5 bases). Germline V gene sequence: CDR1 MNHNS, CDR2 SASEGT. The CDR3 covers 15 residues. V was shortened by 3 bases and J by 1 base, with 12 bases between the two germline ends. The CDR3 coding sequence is TGTGCCAGCAGTGACAGACAGTGGGCGAACACTGAAGCTTTCTTT. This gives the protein CASSDRQWANTEAFF.